The sequence of this T cell receptor (beta chain) was determined in a study of CD4+ T cells in melanoma. Study results and caveats: CD8+ T cell, macrophage and B cell function reportedly correlated with neoantigen-specific CD4+ T cells. Neoantigen-specific CD4+ T cells in melanoma reportedly had diverse differentiation states.

Only in-frame clones appear in the TCRdb table, and some are missing; sequencing was by immunoSEQ multiplex PCR. Here the sample spans around 6,600 clones, about three fifths being singletons. This CDR3 is built from 14 residues. Between the trimmed V and J ends, which lost 3 bases and 5 bases, there was a span of 13 bases. From germline, CDR1 is SNHLY and CDR2 FYNNEI. A word on this clone: Its antigen remains unidentified.

The receptor comes from a human donor with melanoma. Input material: cells from a culture (not recorded whether cultured in vitro). The chain joins TRBV2 to TRBJ1-1; D is ambiguous. CDR3 sequence reads: CASSDSLGFTEAFF. The CDR3 bases are TGTGCCAGCAGTGATTCGCTGGGGTTTACTGAAGCTTTCTTT. Filled out from reference TRBV2 and TRBJ1-1, the complete variable domain reads EPEVTQTPSHQVTQMGQEVILRCVPISNHLYFYWYRQILGQKVEFLVSFYNNEISEKSEIFDDQFSVERPDGSNFTLKIRSTKLEDSAMYFCASSDSLGFTEAFFGQGTRLTVV.